Below are 15 T cell receptor beta chains sequenced from a single sample in a study of regulatory T cells in long-lasting Graves disease. HTBI primers from iRepertoire and Arm-PCR of CDR3 regions yielded the TCR beta libraries. Each CDR3 protein gets one entry after TCRdb re-called the multiplex PCR reads with MiXCR. This table holds 400,000 to 550,000 distinct CDR3 sequences, around 17% found once. This sample's time point: newly diagnosed GD, antithyroid drugs for less than 3 months. With RNA extracted from PBMCs as input, the TCR library was made. The sample was also reused in another study, on T cells in Graves' hyperthyroidism and ophthalmopathy.

The source was peripheral blood mononuclear cells (PBMCs), collected at new diagnosis, from a patient treated with antithyroid drugs. The receptors were gathered from a woman in her 30s with Graves disease.

This clonotype has a count of ten or more. A read error may produce the germline difference seen at one junction end. This chain connects TRBV5-1 to TRBJ2-5, with D perhaps matching TRBD2 (5 bases). The germline V gene has CDR1 SGHRS and CDR2 YFSETQ. This CDR3 is built from 12 residues. The CDR3 DNA is TGTGCCAGCAGCCAGGCGGGAGAGACCCAGTACTTC. Amino acid sequence: CASSQAGETQYF.

This clonotype was observed many times. The gene calls are TRBV6-4 and TRBJ2-1; 7 bases match TRBD2. With V trimmed by 5 bases and J by 5 bases, 6 bases remained unmatched. The CDR3 sequence is 14 residues long. Per the germline V gene, CDR1 is MRHNA and CDR2 is SNTAGT. The CDR3, as DNA: TGTGCCAGCAGTTCGGGGGAGGGACACAATGAGCAGTTCTTC. This codes for CASSSGEGHNEQFF.

Details on this clonotype: A much larger clone differs from this one at a single base, so this may be a read error. This chain joins TRBV18 and TRBJ2-7, with D tentatively TRBD2 (5 bases). Germline values: CDR1 KGHSH, CDR2 LQKENI. The CDR3 runs 16 residues. As DNA, the CDR3 is TGTGCCAGCTCACCACCTGAACCGGGGAACTCCTACGAGCAGCACTTC. As protein: CASSPPEPGNSYEQHF. The entire variable domain, with the rest obtained from reference TRBV18 and TRBJ2-7, is as follows: NAGVMQNPRHLVRRRGQEARLRCSPMKGHSHVYWYRQLPEEGLKFMVYLQKENIIDESGMPKERFSAEFPKEGPSILRIQQVVRGDSAAYFCASSPPEPGNSYEQHFGPGTRLTVT.

V gene TRBV18 combines with J gene TRBJ2-2, with a tentative D call TRBD1 (5 bases). Per the germline V gene, CDR1 is KGHSH and CDR2 is LQKENI. Trimming shortened V by 6 bases and J by 4 bases, and 18 bases separated the two germline ends. The CDR3 contains 16 residues. The CDR3 is CASSKLQALGTGELFF. CDR3 DNA sequence: TGTGCCAGCTCCAAGTTACAGGCACTCGGCACCGGGGAGCTGTTTTTT.

The sample holds one count of this clonotype. The chain couples TRBV11-2 to TRBJ2-7, with a weak D call TRBD2 (6 bases). Trimming stripped 4 bases from V and 1 base from J, with 14 bases between. The CDR3 contains 15 residues. Looked up from germline, CDR1 is SGHAT and CDR2 is FQNNGV. The CDR3 spells CASSSLLTSSYEQYF. CDR3 nucleotide sequence: TGTGCCAGCAGCTCACTCCTGACTAGTTCCTACGAGCAGTACTTC.

The V call is TRBV3-1, the J call TRBJ2-2; a possible D gene is TRBD1 (6 bases). This CDR3 contains 15 residues. Germline V gene sequence: CDR1 LGHDT, CDR2 YNNKEL (reference sequence). V shed 0 bases and J shed 4 bases, with 9 bases lying between them. CDR3 protein: CASSQDTGTTGELFF. Here the CDR3 DNA reads TGTGCCAGCAGCCAAGATACAGGGACCACCGGGGAGCTGTTTTTT. The whole variable domain, filled in from reference TRBV3-1 and TRBJ2-2, reads DTAVSQTPKYLVTQMGNDKSIKCEQNLGHDTMYWYKQDSKKFLKIMFSYNNKELIINETVPNRFSPKSPDKAHLNLHINSLELGDSAVYFCASSQDTGTTGELFFGEGSRLTVL.

This clonotype was counted at least ten times. The gene calls are TRBV6-1 and TRBJ2-7, with 11 nucleotides matching TRBD2. The CDR3 extends over 15 amino acids. CDR1 MNHNS and CDR2 SASEGT come from the germline V gene. Germline trimming cut 4 bases from V and 2 bases from J; bases unmatched to any gene: 4. This chain's CDR3 is CASSGLAGGTYEQYF. CDR3 coding DNA: TGTGCCAGCAGTGGATTAGCGGGAGGGACCTACGAGCAGTACTTC.

This clonotype was recorded at least ten times. The rearrangement uses TRBV18 and TRBJ2-1, with 9 bases that match TRBD2. The V segment lost 6 bases and the J segment 3 bases; nucleotides outside the gene matches: 6. The CDR3 loop spans 15 amino acids. Germline V gene sequence: CDR1 KGHSH, CDR2 LQKENI. The CDR3 is CASSPLAGDYNEQFF. The CDR3 DNA reads as TGTGCCAGCTCTCCCTTAGCGGGAGACTACAATGAGCAGTTCTTC. Full variable domain (rest looked up from reference TRBV18 and TRBJ2-1): NAGVMQNPRHLVRRRGQEARLRCSPMKGHSHVYWYRQLPEEGLKFMVYLQKENIIDESGMPKERFSAEFPKEGPSILRIQQVVRGDSAAYFCASSPLAGDYNEQFFGPGTRLTVL.

This clonotype appeared a few times. The CDR3 sequence is CASSQDSLWAGELFF. The CDR3, as DNA: TGTGCCAGCAGCCAAGACAGCCTCTGGGCCGGGGAGCTGTTTTTT. V and J are TRBV14 and TRBJ2-2; D is uncertain. The ends were cut back, 0 bases at V and 6 bases at J, with 11 bases in the middle. Germline V CDR1 and CDR2: SGHDN, FVKESK. The CDR3 is 15 amino acids.

This clonotype was counted a few times. The chain links TRBV14 to TRBJ2-1; perhaps TRBD2 as D (5 bases). The germline gives CDR1 SGHDN, CDR2 FVKESK. Trimming left V 0 bases short and J 7 bases short, with 19 bases between. The length of the CDR3 is 17 residues. This CDR3 is CASSQDVGSPHRNEQFF. CDR3 nucleotides: TGTGCCAGCAGCCAAGACGTAGGGAGCCCCCACCGGAATGAGCAGTTCTTC.

This clonotype appeared many times. J is TRBJ1-2 and V is TRBV5-1; a possible D gene is TRBD1 (5 bases). CDR1 is SGHRS and CDR2 is YFSETQ in the germline V gene. The CDR3 has 15 amino acids. Trimming pared 1 base from V and 2 bases from J, leaving 12 bases between. In DNA form, the CDR3 reads TGCGCCAGCAGCTTGTCAGCAGGGTCGAACTATGGCTACACCTTC. It translates to CASSLSAGSNYGYTF.

In its sample, this clonotype was seen many times. The V and J genes are TRBV5-1 and TRBJ1-1; the D gene is possibly TRBD1 (5 bases). CDR1 SGHRS and CDR2 YFSETQ come from the germline V gene. The CDR3 spans 14 residues. V shed 0 bases and J shed 4 bases, with 10 bases lying between them. CDR3 amino acids: CASSLEGEITEAFF. CDR3 sequence (DNA): TGCGCCAGCAGCTTGGAAGGGGAGATCACTGAAGCTTTCTTT.

This clonotype was observed many times. CDR3 protein: CASSIPDTIYSNQPQHF. The CDR3 bases are TGTGCCAGCAGCATACCGGACACCATCTATAGCAATCAGCCCCAGCATTTT. The V gene is TRBV7-6, the J gene TRBJ1-5; possible D gene TRBD1, 5 bases. The CDR3 has 17 residues. Germline loops: CDR1 SGHVS, CDR2 FNYEAQ. Trimming cost V 5 bases and J 0 bases, with 17 bases left between them.

The chain couples TRBV4-1 to TRBJ2-2, with D perhaps TRBD2 (5 bases). The CDR3 has 12 residues. Germline V gene sequence: CDR1 MGHRA, CDR2 YSYEKL. V lost 6 bases and J lost 8, with 10 bases in between. The CDR3, as DNA: TGCGCCAGCAGGGTTCCGGGGGGGGAGCTGTTTTTT. The encoded protein is CASRVPGGELFF.

This clonotype appeared many times. The chain combines TRBV2 with TRBJ1-1, with D uncertain. Trimming pared 3 bases from V and 4 bases from J, leaving 12 bases between. CDR1 is SNHLY and CDR2 is FYNNEI in the germline V gene. The CDR3 spans 14 residues. This CDR3 is CASSDRVITTEAFF. The CDR3 coding sequence is TGTGCCAGCAGTGACCGGGTCATTACCACTGAAGCTTTCTTT.